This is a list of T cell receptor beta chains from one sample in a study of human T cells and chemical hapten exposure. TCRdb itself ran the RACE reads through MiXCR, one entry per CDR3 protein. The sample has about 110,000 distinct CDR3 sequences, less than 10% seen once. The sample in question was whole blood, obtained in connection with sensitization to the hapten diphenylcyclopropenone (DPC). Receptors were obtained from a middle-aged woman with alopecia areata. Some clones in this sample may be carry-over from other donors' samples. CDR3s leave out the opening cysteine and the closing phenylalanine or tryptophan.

CDR3 protein: ASSLSPRGKLF
J gene: TRBJ1-4
V gene: TRBV5-4

CDR3 protein: VSSLRQGGSYEQY
J gene: TRBJ2-7
V gene: TRBV7-6

CDR3 protein: ASSLVDKTYEQY
J gene: TRBJ2-7
V gene: TRBV11-2

CDR3 protein: ASSELPSGGTSDTQY
J gene: TRBJ2-3
V gene: TRBV2

CDR3 protein: ASSFDRAGGELF
J gene: TRBJ2-2
V gene: TRBV11-3

CDR3 protein: ASTRIAGGPNTGELF
J gene: TRBJ2-2
V gene: TRBV19

CDR3 protein: ASTLQGGTPQY
J gene: TRBJ2-3
V gene: TRBV7-2

CDR3 protein: ASRLASLAGWNTQY
J gene: TRBJ2-3
V gene: TRBV12-2

CDR3 protein: ASSPGQGETEAF
J gene: TRBJ1-1
V gene: TRBV7-3

CDR3 protein: ASSTPDRSSYNEQF
J gene: TRBJ2-1
V gene: TRBV28

CDR3 protein: ASSPVGRLNTEAF
J gene: TRBJ1-1
V gene: TRBV5-6

CDR3 protein: SAPRGLRRDTGELF
J gene: TRBJ2-2
V gene: TRBV20-1

CDR3 protein: ASSTFYNQPQH
J gene: TRBJ1-5
V gene: TRBV6-4

CDR3 protein: ASTLSMNTEAF
J gene: TRBJ1-1
V gene: TRBV6-5

CDR3 protein: ASSERPSGEAGELF
J gene: TRBJ2-2
V gene: TRBV6-1

CDR3 protein: ASSQRAGPYEQY
J gene: TRBJ2-7
V gene: TRBV4-3

CDR3 protein: ASSSVPLGANVLT
J gene: TRBJ2-6
V gene: TRBV18

CDR3 protein: ASSQEIGQGNYNEQF
J gene: TRBJ2-1
V gene: TRBV3-2

CDR3 protein: ASSQEGGQGVEKLF
J gene: TRBJ1-4
V gene: TRBV4-3